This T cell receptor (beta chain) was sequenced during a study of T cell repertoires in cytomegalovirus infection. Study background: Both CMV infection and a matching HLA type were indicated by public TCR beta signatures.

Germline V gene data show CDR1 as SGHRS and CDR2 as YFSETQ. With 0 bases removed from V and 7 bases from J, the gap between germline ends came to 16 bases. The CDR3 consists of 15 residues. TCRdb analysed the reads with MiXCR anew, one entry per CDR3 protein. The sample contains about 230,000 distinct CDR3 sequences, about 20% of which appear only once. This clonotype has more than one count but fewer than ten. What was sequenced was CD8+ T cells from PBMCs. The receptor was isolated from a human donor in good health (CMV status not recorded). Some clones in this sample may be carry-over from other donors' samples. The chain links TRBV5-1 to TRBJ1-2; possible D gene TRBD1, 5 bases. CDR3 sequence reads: CASSLAWDGLFGYTF. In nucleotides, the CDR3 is TGCGCCAGCAGCTTGGCCTGGGACGGATTATTTGGCTACACCTTC.